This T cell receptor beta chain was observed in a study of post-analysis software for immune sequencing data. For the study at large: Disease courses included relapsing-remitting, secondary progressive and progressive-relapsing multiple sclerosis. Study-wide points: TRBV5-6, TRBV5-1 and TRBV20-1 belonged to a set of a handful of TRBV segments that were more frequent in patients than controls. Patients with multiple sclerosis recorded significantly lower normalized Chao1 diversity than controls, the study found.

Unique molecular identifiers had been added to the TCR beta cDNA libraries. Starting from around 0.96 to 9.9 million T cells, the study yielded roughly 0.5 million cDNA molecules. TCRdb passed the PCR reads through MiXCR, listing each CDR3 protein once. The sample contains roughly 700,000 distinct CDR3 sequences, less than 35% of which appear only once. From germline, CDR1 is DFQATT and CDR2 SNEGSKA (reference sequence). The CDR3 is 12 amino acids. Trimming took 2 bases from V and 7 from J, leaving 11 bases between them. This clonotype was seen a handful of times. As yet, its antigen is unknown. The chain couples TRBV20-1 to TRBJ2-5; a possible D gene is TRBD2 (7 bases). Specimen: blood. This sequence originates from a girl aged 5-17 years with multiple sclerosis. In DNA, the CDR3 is TGCAGTGCTAGAAAGGGGGAGGGGACCCAGTACTTC. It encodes CSARKGEGTQYF.